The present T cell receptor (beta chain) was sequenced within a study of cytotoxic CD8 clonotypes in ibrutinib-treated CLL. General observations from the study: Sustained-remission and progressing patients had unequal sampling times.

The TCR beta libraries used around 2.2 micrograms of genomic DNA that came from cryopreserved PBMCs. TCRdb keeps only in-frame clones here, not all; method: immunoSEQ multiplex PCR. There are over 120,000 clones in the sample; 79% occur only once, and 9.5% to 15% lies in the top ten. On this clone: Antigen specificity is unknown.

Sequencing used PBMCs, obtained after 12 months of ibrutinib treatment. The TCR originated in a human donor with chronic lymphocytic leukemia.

The chain's CDR3 is CASSLAQEPYEQYF. In DNA form, the CDR3 reads TGTGCCAGCAGCTTAGCTCAGGAACCCTACGAGCAGTACTTC. The V and J genes are TRBV11-2 and TRBJ2-7; D call uncertain. Germline V gene data show CDR1 as SGHAT and CDR2 as FQNNGV. The CDR3 consists of 14 residues. V was trimmed by 1 base and J by 2 bases, leaving 9 bases between them. The whole variable domain, remainder taken from reference TRBV11-2 and TRBJ2-7, is EAGVAQSPRYKIIEKRQSVAFWCNPISGHATLYWYQQILGQGPKLLIQFQNNGVVDDSQLPKDRFSAERLKGVDSTLKIQPAKLEDSAVYLCASSLAQEPYEQYFGPGTRLTVT.